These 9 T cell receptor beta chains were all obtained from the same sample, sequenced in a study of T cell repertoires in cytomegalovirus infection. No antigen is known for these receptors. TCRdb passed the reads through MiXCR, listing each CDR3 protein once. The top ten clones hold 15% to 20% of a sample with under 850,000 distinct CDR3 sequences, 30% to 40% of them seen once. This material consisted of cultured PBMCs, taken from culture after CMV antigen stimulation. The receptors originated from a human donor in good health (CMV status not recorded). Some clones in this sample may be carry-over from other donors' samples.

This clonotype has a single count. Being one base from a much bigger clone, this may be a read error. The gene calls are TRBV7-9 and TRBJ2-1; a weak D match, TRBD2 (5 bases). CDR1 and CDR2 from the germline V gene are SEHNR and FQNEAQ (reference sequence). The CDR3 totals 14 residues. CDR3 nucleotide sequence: TGTCCCAGCAGCGGCGGGTGGTCCTACAATGAGCAGTTCTTC. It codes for CPSSGGWSYNEQFF.

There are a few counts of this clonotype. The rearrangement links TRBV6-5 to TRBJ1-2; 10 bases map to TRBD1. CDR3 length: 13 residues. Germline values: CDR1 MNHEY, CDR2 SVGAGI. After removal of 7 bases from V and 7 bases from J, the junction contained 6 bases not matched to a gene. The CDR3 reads CASNPRTGGGYTF. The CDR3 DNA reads TGTGCCAGCAATCCAAGGACAGGGGGTGGCTACACCTTC.

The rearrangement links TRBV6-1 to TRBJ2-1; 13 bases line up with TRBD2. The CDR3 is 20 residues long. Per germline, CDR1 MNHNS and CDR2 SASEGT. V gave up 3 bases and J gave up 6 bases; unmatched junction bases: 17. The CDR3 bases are TGTGCCAGCAGTGATCCCCCCAGGACTAGCGGGAGATCCCTACTCAATGAGCAGTTCTTC. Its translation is CASSDPPRTSGRSLLNEQFF.

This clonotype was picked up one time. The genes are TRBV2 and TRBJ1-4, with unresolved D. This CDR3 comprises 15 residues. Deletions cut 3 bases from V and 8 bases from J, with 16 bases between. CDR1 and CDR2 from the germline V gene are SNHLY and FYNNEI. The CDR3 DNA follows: TGTGCCAGCAGTGAGTACTCGGAAAAAGGCGAAAAACTGTTTTTT. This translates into CASSEYSEKGEKLFF.

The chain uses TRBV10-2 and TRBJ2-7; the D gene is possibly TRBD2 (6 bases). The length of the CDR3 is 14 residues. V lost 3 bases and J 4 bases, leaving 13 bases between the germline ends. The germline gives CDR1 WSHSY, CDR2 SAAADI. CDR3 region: CASSDGRSGYEQYF. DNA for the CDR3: TGCGCCAGCAGTGACGGGAGATCAGGATACGAGCAGTACTTC.

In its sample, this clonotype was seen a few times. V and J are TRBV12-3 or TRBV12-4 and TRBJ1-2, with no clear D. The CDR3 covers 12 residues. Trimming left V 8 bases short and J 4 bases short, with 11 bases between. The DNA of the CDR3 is TGTGCCAGCGCGAAGGCACCCTATGGCTACACCTTC. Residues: CASAKAPYGYTF.

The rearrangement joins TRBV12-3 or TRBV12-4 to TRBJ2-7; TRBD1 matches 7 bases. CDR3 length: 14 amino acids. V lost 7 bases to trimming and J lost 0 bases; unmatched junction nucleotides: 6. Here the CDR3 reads CASTRDRASYEQYF. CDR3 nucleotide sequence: TGTGCCAGCACCAGAGACAGGGCCTCCTACGAGCAGTACTTC.

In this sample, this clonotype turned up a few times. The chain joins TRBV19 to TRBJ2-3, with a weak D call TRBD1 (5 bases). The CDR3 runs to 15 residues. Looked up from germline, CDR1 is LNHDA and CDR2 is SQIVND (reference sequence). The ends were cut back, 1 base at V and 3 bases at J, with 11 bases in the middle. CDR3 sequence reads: CASSIVATGTDTQYF. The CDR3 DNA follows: TGTGCCAGTAGTATAGTTGCCACAGGAACAGATACGCAGTATTTT.

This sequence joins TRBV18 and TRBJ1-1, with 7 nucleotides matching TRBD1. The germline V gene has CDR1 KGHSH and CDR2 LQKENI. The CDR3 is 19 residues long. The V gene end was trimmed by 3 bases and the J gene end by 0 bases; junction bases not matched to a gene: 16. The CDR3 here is CASSPQFGQDWVLNTEAFF. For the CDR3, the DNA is TGTGCCAGCTCACCGCAATTTGGACAGGATTGGGTGCTGAACACTGAAGCTTTCTTT.